This T cell receptor beta chain appears in the sequencing data of a study of shared clonotypes between healthy human individuals. The CDR3 runs to 19 residues. V was clipped by 0 bases and J by 0 bases; unmatched bases: 6. Germline V gene lookup returns CDR1 SGDLS and CDR2 YYNGEE. The authors ran the assay at deep level. How the authors handled the data: ImmunoSEQ sequences covered only the junction and lacked quality scores; filtering therefore differed. Only in-frame clones appear in the TCRdb table, and some are missing; sequencing was by immunoSEQ multiplex PCR. That table gives V, J and clone size, and the DNA gave D and trimming. This sample has more than 2,000,000 clones, with just over 90% found just once.

The V and J genes are TRBV9 and TRBJ2-1; the match to TRBD2 covers 13 bases. Sequencing used naive CD4+ T cells sorted from blood. Subset meaning: CD45RA+ positively selected. This clonotype originated in a man between 18 and 29 years old in good health. DNA for the CDR3: TGTGCCAGCAGCGTAGTTGGGACTAGCGGGACGATCTCCTACAATGAGCAGTTCTTC. This codes for CASSVVGTSGTISYNEQFF. The whole variable domain, filled in from reference TRBV9 and TRBJ2-1, reads DSGVTQTPKHLITATGQRVTLRCSPRSGDLSVYWYQQSLDQGLQFLIQYYNGEERAKGNILERFSAQQFPDLHSELNLSSLELGDSALYFCASSVVGTSGTISYNEQFFGPGTRLTVL.